Following are 27 T cell receptor beta chains from one sample sequenced in a study of identical twins. Each CDR3 protein gets one entry after TCRdb re-called the 5' RACE reads with MiXCR. In the table there are 300,000 to 400,000 distinct CDR3 sequences, around an eighth of which are singletons. This sample was shared with a second study, whose subject was yellow fever vaccine responses in identical twins.

Material: CD8+ T cells sorted from blood. The receptors stem from a young woman in good health.

V and J are TRBV4-1 and TRBJ1-5; 7 bases match TRBD1. Germline V lookup: CDR1 MGHRA, CDR2 YSYEKL. The CDR3 contains 16 residues. Losses at the gene ends were 0 bases for V and 0 bases for J; bases not matched to a gene: 2. CDR3 DNA sequence: TGCGCCAGCAGCCAAGAAGGGACAGTTAGCAATCAGCCCCAGCATTTT. Encoded protein: CASSQEGTVSNQPQHF.

The table lists this clonotype with many counts. The chain links TRBV12-3 or TRBV12-4 to TRBJ2-1; D possibly corresponds to TRBD2 (6 bases). V lost 8 bases to trimming and J lost 10 bases, with 9 bases between them. The CDR3 length is 10 residues. This CDR3 reads CASGGGEQFF. The CDR3 DNA follows: TGTGCCAGCGGTGGAGGGGAGCAGTTCTTC.

The chain employs TRBV7-9 and TRBJ2-2, with D unresolved. Germline lookup yields CDR1 SEHNR and CDR2 FQNEAQ (reference sequence). The CDR3 extends over 16 amino acids. The V end lost 8 bases, the J end lost 0 bases, and 16 bases lay between the germline ends. CDR3 amino acids: CASSRAGESNTGELFF. Written as DNA, the CDR3 is TGTGCCAGCTCGAGAGCTGGGGAATCGAACACCGGGGAGCTGTTTTTT. The whole variable domain, filled in from reference TRBV7-9 and TRBJ2-2, reads DTGVSQNPRHKITKRGQNVTFRCDPISEHNRLYWYRQTLGQGPEFLTYFQNEAQLEKSRLLSDRFSAERPKGSFSTLEIQRTEQGDSAMYLCASSRAGESNTGELFFGEGSRLTVL.

The chain uses TRBV27 and TRBJ2-1; the match to TRBD2 covers 7 bases. The V segment lost 4 bases and the J segment 4 bases; nucleotides outside the gene matches: 19. This CDR3 has 19 amino acids. Germline CDR1 reads MNHEY; CDR2 reads SMNVEV (reference sequence). CDR3 amino acids: CASSWLGGSHLLGYNEQFF. Written as DNA, the CDR3 is TGTGCCAGCAGTTGGCTAGGCGGGAGCCATCTTCTGGGTTACAATGAGCAGTTCTTC.

There are a few counts of this clonotype. The chain links TRBV6-5 to TRBJ2-7; D not certain. This CDR3 is 13 amino acids long. V lost 3 bases to trimming and J lost 3 bases, with 9 bases between them. Per germline, CDR1 MNHEY and CDR2 SVGAGI. The CDR3 DNA sequence: TGTGCCAGCAGTTATTCCTCCTACTACGAGCAGTACTTC. This translates into CASSYSSYYEQYF.

CDR3 DNA: TGTGCCAGCAGCTTGGACGGATTTGAGCTGTTTTTT. This encodes CASSLDGFELFF. The rearrangement joins TRBV7-6 to TRBJ2-2; D gene ambiguous. V was pared by 3 bases and J by 11 bases, with 10 bases between. The CDR3 is 12 residues long. Looked up from germline, CDR1 is SGHVS and CDR2 is FNYEAQ.

In its sample, this clonotype was seen a few times. The chain couples TRBV7-9 to TRBJ1-1; D unresolved. V was clipped by 4 bases and J by 1 base, with 10 bases between them. This CDR3 has 14 residues. Germline-derived CDR1 and CDR2 are SEHNR and FQNEAQ (reference sequence). This chain's CDR3 is CASSSKRWNTEAFF. The CDR3 nucleotides read TGTGCCAGCAGCTCTAAGCGGTGGAACACTGAAGCTTTCTTT.

The chain links TRBV4-1 to TRBJ1-1, with unresolved D. Germline CDR1 reads MGHRA; CDR2 reads YSYEKL. This CDR3 spans 15 amino acids. Deletions cut 1 base from V and 1 base from J, with 10 bases between. In DNA, the CDR3 is TGCGCCAGCAGCCAAGTGGAAGGAGGGAACACTGAAGCTTTCTTT. Translating it yields CASSQVEGGNTEAFF.

V gene TRBV5-5 combines with J gene TRBJ1-6; D not resolved. Germline V gene lookup returns CDR1 SGHKS and CDR2 YYEKEE (reference sequence). The CDR3 consists of 16 residues. V was shortened by 4 bases and J by 6 bases, with 17 bases between the two germline ends. The CDR3 protein is CASSHDPVRPNSPLHF. The CDR3 nucleotides read TGTGCCAGCAGCCACGACCCAGTCAGGCCTAATTCACCCCTCCACTTT. Looking up the rest from reference TRBV5-5 and TRBJ1-6 gives the full variable domain: DAGVTQSPTHLIKTRGQQVTLRCSPISGHKSVSWYQQVLGQGPQFIFQYYEKEERGRGNFPDRFSARQFPNYSSELNVNALLLGDSALYLCASSHDPVRPNSPLHFGNGTRLTVT.

This clonotype was seen ten or more times. The CDR3 region is CASSSLGGPNEQYF. The CDR3 DNA reads TGTGCCAGCAGTTCGCTGGGAGGGCCAAACGAGCAGTACTTC. The chain combines TRBV12-3 or TRBV12-4 with TRBJ2-7, with 7 nucleotides matching TRBD2. V lost 4 bases and J lost 5; bases outside the gene matches: 8. The CDR3 totals 14 residues.

V usage is TRBV4-1 and J usage is TRBJ2-3, with 8 bases matching TRBD1. With V trimmed by 3 bases and J by 3 bases, 2 bases remained unmatched. Per the germline V gene, CDR1 is MGHRA and CDR2 is YSYEKL. The CDR3 is 14 amino acids. The CDR3 sequence: CASSHRQGTDTQYF. As DNA, the CDR3 is TGCGCCAGCAGCCATCGACAGGGGACAGATACGCAGTATTTT.

This clonotype has a single count. The CDR3 here is CASSVQGAPGETQYF. The CDR3 DNA reads as TGTGCCAGCAGCGTGCAGGGGGCGCCAGGAGAGACCCAGTACTTC. This chain connects TRBV9 to TRBJ2-5, with TRBD1 matching 8 bases. Germline loops: CDR1 SGDLS, CDR2 YYNGEE. The CDR3 loop spans 15 amino acids. V lost 2 bases to trimming and J lost 4 bases; unmatched junction nucleotides: 7. The full variable domain, completed using reference TRBV9 and TRBJ2-5, is DSGVTQTPKHLITATGQRVTLRCSPRSGDLSVYWYQQSLDQGLQFLIQYYNGEERAKGNILERFSAQQFPDLHSELNLSSLELGDSALYFCASSVQGAPGETQYFGPGTRLLVL.

This clonotype was observed at least ten times. The chain links TRBV20-1 to TRBJ2-7, with TRBD1 matching over 8 bases. Germline lookup yields CDR1 DFQATT and CDR2 SNEGSKA (reference sequence). CDR3 length: 14 residues. V shed 4 bases and J 3 bases; nucleotides not matched to a gene: 8. CDR3 nucleotides: TGCAGTGCTACCAGGACAGGGATTAACTACGAGCAGTACTTC. Protein: CSATRTGINYEQYF.

The rearrangement links TRBV27 to TRBJ2-3; D is possibly TRBD2 (6 bases). This CDR3 has 17 amino acids. CDR1 MNHEY and CDR2 SMNVEV come from the germline V gene (reference sequence). V lost 4 bases, J lost 0 bases, and 17 bases lay in between. This chain's CDR3 is CASSYQDPGLSTDTQYF. The CDR3 DNA sequence: TGTGCCAGCAGTTACCAAGACCCCGGACTAAGCACAGATACGCAGTATTTT.

The chain recombines TRBV20-1 with TRBJ1-6, with D unresolved. The CDR3 consists of 15 residues. The germline gives CDR1 DFQATT, CDR2 SNEGSKA (reference sequence). Trimming took 5 bases from V and 5 from J, leaving 16 bases between them. In DNA, the CDR3 is TGCAGTGCTCCGTCCTCAGCCGCCGATAATTCACCCCTCCACTTT. It yields the protein CSAPSSAADNSPLHF.

At least ten counts were recorded for this clonotype. The chain is built from TRBV4-2 and TRBJ2-7; D gene uncertain. This CDR3 is built from 11 residues. Trimming removed 1 base at V and 6 bases at J, with 4 bases between. Germline CDR1 and CDR2: LGHNA and YNFKEQ. CDR3 in amino acids: CASSQGSEQYF. CDR3 coding DNA: TGTGCCAGCAGCCAAGGGTCCGAGCAGTACTTC.

This clonotype was counted ten times or more. The gene calls are TRBV5-1 and TRBJ2-1, with D perhaps matching TRBD2 (7 bases). This CDR3 is 16 amino acids long. Deletions cut 0 bases from V and 10 bases from J, with 20 bases between. Germline-derived CDR1 and CDR2 are SGHRS and YFSETQ. The CDR3 protein is CASSLAGLGGGEEQFF. In DNA form, the CDR3 reads TGCGCCAGCAGCTTGGCCGGACTAGGGGGAGGCGAAGAGCAGTTCTTC.

The rearrangement uses TRBV10-3 and TRBJ2-3; 7 nucleotides line up with TRBD1. J was trimmed by 0 bases and V by 3 bases; bases with no gene match: 6. The CDR3 has 16 residues. Germline CDR1 ENHRY, CDR2 SYGVKD. The CDR3 DNA reads TGTGCCATCAGTGAAAGGGGGCCTGACAGCACAGATACGCAGTATTTT. It codes for CAISERGPDSTDTQYF.

The rearrangement links TRBV2 to TRBJ2-2, with D hard to call. The V gene lost 5 bases and the J gene lost 0 bases, with 13 bases spanning the gap. This CDR3 spans 16 amino acids. Looked up from germline, CDR1 is SNHLY and CDR2 is FYNNEI. The CDR3 loop reads CASSLQVPANTGELFF. The DNA for the CDR3 is TGTGCCAGCAGTTTACAAGTCCCGGCGAACACCGGGGAGCTGTTTTTT.

This clonotype was seen many times. The rearrangement joins TRBV5-1 to TRBJ1-1, with a tentative D call TRBD1 (5 bases). With 5 bases removed from V and 11 bases from J, the gap between germline ends came to 19 bases. The CDR3 spans 13 residues. CDR1 and CDR2 (germline): SGHRS, YFSETQ. CDR3 region: CASRSGAQDRAFF. Written as DNA, the CDR3 is TGCGCCAGCAGATCCGGGGCCCAAGATAGGGCTTTCTTT.

The chain couples TRBV2 to TRBJ2-5, with unresolved D. Germline V lookup: CDR1 SNHLY, CDR2 FYNNEI. The CDR3 totals 10 residues. The ends were cut back, 8 bases at V and 2 bases at J, with 3 bases in the middle. The CDR3 region is CASEQETQYF. CDR3 DNA: TGTGCCAGCGAACAAGAGACCCAGTACTTC.

The genes are TRBV15 and TRBJ1-1; D gene uncertain. This CDR3 has 12 residues. CDR1 LNHNV and CDR2 YYDKDF come from the germline V gene (reference sequence). V was cut by 4 bases and J by 1 base, with 4 bases left in between. For the CDR3, the DNA is TGTGCCACCAGCACAGCGAACACTGAAGCTTTCTTT. Its protein product is CATSTANTEAFF.

The table lists this clonotype with many counts. This rearrangement joins TRBV20-1 to TRBJ2-2, with 7 bases identical to TRBD2. With 4 bases clipped from V and 7 bases from J, the junction kept 9 bases outside the gene matches. The CDR3 runs to 14 residues. Germline-derived CDR1 and CDR2 are DFQATT and SNEGSKA (reference sequence). In nucleotides, the CDR3 is TGCAGTGCTACCCCCTCCGGGAGGATCGGGGAGCTGTTTTTT. Its translation is CSATPSGRIGELFF.

This clonotype was seen more than once but under ten times. This chain uses TRBV27 with TRBJ2-3; TRBD1 might be the D (6 bases). The CDR3 is 17 residues long. Trimming removed 5 bases at V and 0 bases at J, with 18 bases between. Germline CDR1 is MNHEY and CDR2 is SMNVEV (reference sequence). The CDR3 DNA is TGTGCCAGCAGTATCTTCTACTGGGGACATAGCACAGATACGCAGTATTTT. Translating it yields CASSIFYWGHSTDTQYF.

This clonotype was picked up many times. This chain joins TRBV12-3 or TRBV12-4 and TRBJ1-2; D is undetermined. This CDR3 has 14 residues. Trimming cost V 0 bases and J 2 bases, with 7 bases left between them. The CDR3 here is CASSLARGNYGYTF. CDR3 sequence (DNA): TGTGCCAGCAGTTTAGCGAGAGGGAACTATGGCTACACCTTC.

The rearrangement joins TRBV28 to TRBJ1-5; D is undetermined. The germline V gene encodes CDR1 MDHEN and CDR2 SYDVKM. V was pared by 6 bases and J by 5 bases, with 17 bases between. The CDR3 is 15 residues long. The CDR3 region has the DNA TGTGCCAGCAGGATGACCTTAGGGCGGGATCAGCCCCAGCATTTT. This sequence encodes CASRMTLGRDQPQHF. Looking up the rest from reference TRBV28 and TRBJ1-5 gives the full variable domain: DVKVTQSSRYLVKRTGEKVFLECVQDMDHENMFWYRQDPGLGLRLIYFSYDVKMKEKGDIPEGYSVSREKKERFSLILESASTNQTSMYLCASRMTLGRDQPQHFGDGTRLSIL.

This clonotype was seen a handful of times. The rearrangement joins TRBV7-2 to TRBJ2-3; D not certain. CDR3 length: 13 residues. V dropped 5 bases and J dropped 4 bases, with 10 bases sitting between them. The germline CDR1 and CDR2 sequences are SGHTA and FQGNSA. Here the CDR3 reads CASSAADPDTQYF. The CDR3 nucleotides are TGTGCCAGCAGCGCCGCGGACCCAGATACGCAGTATTTT.